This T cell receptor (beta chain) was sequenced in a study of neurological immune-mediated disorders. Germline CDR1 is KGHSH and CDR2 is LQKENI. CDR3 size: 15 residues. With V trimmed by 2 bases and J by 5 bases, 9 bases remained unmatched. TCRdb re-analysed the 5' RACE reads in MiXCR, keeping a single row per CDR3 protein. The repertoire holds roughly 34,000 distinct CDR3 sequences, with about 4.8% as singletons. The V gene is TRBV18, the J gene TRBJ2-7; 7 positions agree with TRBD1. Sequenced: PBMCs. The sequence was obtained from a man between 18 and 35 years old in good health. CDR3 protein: CASSPVGTGAHEQYF. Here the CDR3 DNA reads TGTGCCAGCTCACCAGTGGGCACAGGGGCCCACGAGCAGTACTTC.